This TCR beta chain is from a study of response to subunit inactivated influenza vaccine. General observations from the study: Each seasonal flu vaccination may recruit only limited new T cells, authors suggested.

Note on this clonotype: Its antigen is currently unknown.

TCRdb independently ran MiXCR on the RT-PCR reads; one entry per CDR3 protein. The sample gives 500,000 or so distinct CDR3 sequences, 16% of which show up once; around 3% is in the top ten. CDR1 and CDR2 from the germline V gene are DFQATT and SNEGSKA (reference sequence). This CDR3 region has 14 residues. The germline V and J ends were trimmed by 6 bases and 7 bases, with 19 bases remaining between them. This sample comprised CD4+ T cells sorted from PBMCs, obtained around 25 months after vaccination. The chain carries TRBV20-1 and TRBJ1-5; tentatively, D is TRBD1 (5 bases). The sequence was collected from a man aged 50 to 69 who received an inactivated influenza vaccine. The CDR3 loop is CSAILLGVGQPQHF. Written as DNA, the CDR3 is TGCAGTGCCATACTTTTGGGGGTGGGACAGCCCCAGCATTTT.